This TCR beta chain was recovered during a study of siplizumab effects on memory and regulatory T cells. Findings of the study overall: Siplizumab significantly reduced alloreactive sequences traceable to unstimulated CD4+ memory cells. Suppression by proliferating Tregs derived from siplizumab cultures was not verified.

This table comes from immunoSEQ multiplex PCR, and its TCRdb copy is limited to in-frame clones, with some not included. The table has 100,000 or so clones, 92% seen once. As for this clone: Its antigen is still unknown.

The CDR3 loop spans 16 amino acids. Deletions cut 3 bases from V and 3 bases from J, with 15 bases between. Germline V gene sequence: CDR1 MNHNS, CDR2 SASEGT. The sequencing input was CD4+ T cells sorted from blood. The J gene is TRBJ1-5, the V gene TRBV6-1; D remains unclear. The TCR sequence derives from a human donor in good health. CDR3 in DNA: TGTGCCAGCAGTGACCGAGGGCGTTTGATCAATCAGCCCCAGCATTTT. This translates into CASSDRGRLINQPQHF.